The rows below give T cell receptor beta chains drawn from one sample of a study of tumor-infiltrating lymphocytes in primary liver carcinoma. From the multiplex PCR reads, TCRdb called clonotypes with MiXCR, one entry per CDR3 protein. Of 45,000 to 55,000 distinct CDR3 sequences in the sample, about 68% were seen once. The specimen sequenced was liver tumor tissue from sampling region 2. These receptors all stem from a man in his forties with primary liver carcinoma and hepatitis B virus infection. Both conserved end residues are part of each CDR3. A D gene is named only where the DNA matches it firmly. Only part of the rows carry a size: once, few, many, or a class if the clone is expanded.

TGTGCTAGCAGCCCACGGACGAGCGGGATATACGGGGAGCTGTTTTTT,CASSPRTSGIYGELFF,TRBJ2-2,16,TRBV11-2,-,TRBD2
TGCGCCAGCAGCCAAGAATCAAACTCCTACGAGGAGTACTTC,CASSQESNSYEEYF,TRBJ2-7,14,TRBV4-1,-,-
TGTGCCAGCAGACCTAGTGGGGGCCCCTACGAGCAGTACTTC,CASRPSGGPYEQYF,TRBJ2-7,14,TRBV7-3,-,-
TGCGCCAGCAGCCCTGGGACTAGCTGGAACTACGAGCAGTACTTC,CASSPGTSWNYEQYF,TRBJ2-7,15,TRBV10-1,-,TRBD2
TGTGCCAGCAGCTCCAGGACAGGGAATGGCTACACCTTC,CASSSRTGNGYTF,TRBJ1-2,13,TRBV12-3/TRBV12-4,-,TRBD1
TGCGCCAGCAGCGTAGGGACAGGGGGCTTGAGAGCTTTCTTT,CASSVGTGGLRAFF,TRBJ1-1,14,TRBV5-1,many,TRBD1
TGTGCCAGCAGTCCCGGGCTCAACTACAATGAGCAGTTCTTC,CASSPGLNYNEQFF,TRBJ2-1,14,TRBV12-3/TRBV12-4,many,-
TGTGCCAGCAGCTTTACGGGGTGGGCCAGCTACGGGCAGTACTTC,CASSFTGWASYGQYF,TRBJ2-7,15,TRBV7-9,-,-
TGTGCCAGCAGTTACGGGACTAGCTTTGGGGAGACCCAGTACTTC,CASSYGTSFGETQYF,TRBJ2-5,15,TRBV6-6,medium-sized,TRBD2
TGTGCCAGCAGTTACTCGAATCTCGGGGTCGGGGAGCTGTTTTTT,CASSYSNLGVGELFF,TRBJ2-2,15,TRBV6-5,-,-
TGTGTCAGCAGCGGAGGTAGGAAACCCATCAATGAGCAGTTCTTC,CVSSGGRKPINEQFF,TRBJ2-1,15,TRBV6-1,-,-
TGTGCTAGCAGCCGGGACAGATTCCAAGAGACCCAGTACTTC,CASSRDRFQETQYF,TRBJ2-5,14,TRBV5-4,-,TRBD1
TGTGCCAGCAGCCAACTCACTGGACAGGGGGCGCGGCAGTACTTC,CASSQLTGQGARQYF,TRBJ2-7,15,TRBV4-2,many,TRBD1
TGTGCCAGCAGCCCCCTTAGCGGAGTTTCGGCAGGGGAGCTGTTTTTT,CASSPLSGVSAGELFF,TRBJ2-2,16,TRBV7-9,-,-
TGTGCCAGCAGACCTAGCGGGGGTTCCTACGATCAATACTTC,CASRPSGGSYDQYF,TRBJ2-7,14,TRBV7-3,-,TRBD2
TGTGCCAGCTCCTGGACAGGGGGAGCAGATACGCAGTATTTT,CASSWTGGADTQYF,TRBJ2-3,14,TRBV28,many,TRBD1
TGTGCCAGCAGTTACTCTGTATGGGTAGGCTATACCTTC,CASSYSVWVGYTF,TRBJ1-2,13,TRBV6-2/TRBV6-3,-,-
TGTGCCAGCAACCTGGGACTAGCGGGAGAAATTGACAATGAGCAGTTTTTC,CASNLGLAGEIDNEQFF,TRBJ2-1,17,TRBV11-1,few,TRBD2
TGCAGCGTGGGACCTCCTTCCAGCTCCTACAATGAGTGGTTCTTC,CSVGPPSSSYNEWFF,TRBJ2-1,15,TRBV29-1,few,-
TGTGCCAGTAGCCTGATCTGGACAACTCAAGAGACCCAGTACTTC,CASSLIWTTQETQYF,TRBJ2-5,15,TRBV11-2,-,-
TGTGCCAGCAGTGGGGGGCACACAGGGCATTACAAGCAGTACTTC,CASSGGHTGHYKQYF,TRBJ2-7,15,TRBV6-6,once,-
TGTGCCAGCAGTCGTAGCGGACAGCTTATTAGCACAGATACACAGTATTTT,CASSRSGQLISTDTQYF,TRBJ2-3,17,TRBV11-2,-,-
TGTGCCAGCAGCTTAAATGAAGGGGGCCAGTCCTACAATGAGCAGTTCTTC,CASSLNEGGQSYNEQFF,TRBJ2-1,17,TRBV7-8,-,TRBD1
TGTGCCAGCAGCTTTGGCCGACTAGCGGGAGTCGGGGAGCTGTCATTT,CASSFGRLAGVGELSF,TRBJ2-2,16,TRBV11-1,-,TRBD2
TGTGTCAGCAATTACTCTGGACAGGGAGGCGAGCAGTACTTC,CVSNYSGQGGEQYF,TRBJ2-7,14,TRBV6-5,-,TRBD1
TGCGCCAGTAGTGGTAGCGGGAGCGCCTACGATCAGTTCTTC,CASSGSGSAYDQFF,TRBJ2-1,14,TRBV10-1,-,TRBD2
TGTGCCAGCAGTATTTGGACTGGGATGAAAACTGGGGCCAACGTCCTGACTTTC,CASSIWTGMKTGANVLTF,TRBJ2-6,18,TRBV6-5,-,-
TGTCCCGCCGGCGGACCGAGCTCCTATGAGCACTACTTC,CPAGGPSSYEHYF,TRBJ2-7,13,TRBV6-1,once,-
TGTGCCAGCAGCTTATACCGCGGCAGGGGCTCCTACGAGCAGTACTTC,CASSLYRGRGSYEQYF,TRBJ2-7,16,TRBV11-2,once,-
TGTGCCAGCAGTGGACAGGGTGCGAGCACCGGGGAGCTGTTTTTT,CASSGQGASTGELFF,TRBJ2-2,15,TRBV2,-,TRBD1
TGTGCCAGCAGCGTTCAGCGGGACGGGAGATACGAGCAGTACTTC,CASSVQRDGRYEQYF,TRBJ2-7,15,TRBV4-2,medium-sized,TRBD2
TGTGCCAGCAAGTCCGGGACCGATAGCAATCAGCCCCAACATTTT,CASKSGTDSNQPQHF,TRBJ1-5,15,TRBV6-6,-,-
TGTGCCGCCGGGCCGGGCCTAGCGGGAGTGAATGTGCAGCTCTTC,CAAGPGLAGVNVQLF,TRBJ2-1,15,TRBV6-5,-,TRBD2
TGTGCCAGCAGCGACGGACTAGATTTCGACGAGCAGTACTTC,CASSDGLDFDEQYF,TRBJ2-7,14,TRBV7-8,-,TRBD2
TGTGCCAGCAGCTGGACAAGTCAAGATACCCAGTACTTC,CASSWTSQDTQYF,TRBJ2-5,13,TRBV12-3/TRBV12-4,-,-
TGTACCAGCAGTTACCGAGTGGAGTATAGCAATCAGCCCCAACATTTT,CTSSYRVEYSNQPQHF,TRBJ1-5,16,TRBV6-6,-,-
TGCGCCAGCAGCCCGATGGGGACAGGATACGAGCAGTACTTC,CASSPMGTGYEQYF,TRBJ2-7,14,TRBV4-1,many,TRBD1
TGTGCCAGCAACCATACTAGCGGCGAGCAGTTCTTC,CASNHTSGEQFF,TRBJ2-1,12,TRBV13,-,TRBD2
TGTGCCAGCAGCTTGGACAGGGGTCTACACAATGAGCAGTTCTTC,CASSLDRGLHNEQFF,TRBJ2-1,15,TRBV5-4,many,TRBD1
TGTGCCAGCAGCCCCGATGACCCCCTGCAGATAGCGGGAAGCACCGATGCGCAGTATTTT,CASSPDDPLQIAGSTDAQYF,TRBJ2-3,20,TRBV11-2,-,TRBD2
TGCAGCGTTGGACCCGCGGGGGGGCGCACAGATACGCAGTATTTT,CSVGPAGGRTDTQYF,TRBJ2-3,15,TRBV29-1,-,TRBD2
TGTACCAGCAGTTCAACCGACGGAGTCTACGAGCAGTACTTC,CTSSSTDGVYEQYF,TRBJ2-7,14,TRBV11-2,-,-
TGTGCCAGTAGTTACTCCCGTGACGGGAGGGCCATTCTTTCGGGTATAGATATGCAGTATTTT,CASSYSRDGRAILSGIDMQYF,TRBJ2-3,21,TRBV6-5,once,TRBD2
TGCAGCGTCGATCCGGGATTGTCAGATACGCAGTATTTT,CSVDPGLSDTQYF,TRBJ2-3,13,TRBV29-1,-,-
TGCGCCAGCAGCCAAGCCCGACGAGGCTACGAGCAGTACTTC,CASSQARRGYEQYF,TRBJ2-7,14,TRBV4-1,many,-
TGTGTCAGCGGTTCCCTGACTAGCGGGAGGCCGGATGAGCAGTTCTTC,CVSGSLTSGRPDEQFF,TRBJ2-1,16,TRBV12-3/TRBV12-4,-,TRBD2
TGTGCCAGTAGCATAAGGTTGCGGGACTCCAGGTTTCGCTTC,CASSIRLRDSRFRF,TRBJ2-4,14,TRBV13,-,-
TGTGTCATCGGTCCAAGGGGCGATCGGAACACTGAAGCTTTCTTT,CVIGPRGDRNTEAFF,TRBJ1-1,15,TRBV10-3,-,-
TGTGCCAGCACCACCTCTTACATATGGGAGCGGTACTTC,CASTTSYIWERYF,TRBJ2-7,13,TRBV11-2,-,-
TGTGCCAGCAGTTTAACTAGCGGGGACTACGAGCATTACTTC,CASSLTSGDYEHYF,TRBJ2-7,14,TRBV5-5,-,TRBD2